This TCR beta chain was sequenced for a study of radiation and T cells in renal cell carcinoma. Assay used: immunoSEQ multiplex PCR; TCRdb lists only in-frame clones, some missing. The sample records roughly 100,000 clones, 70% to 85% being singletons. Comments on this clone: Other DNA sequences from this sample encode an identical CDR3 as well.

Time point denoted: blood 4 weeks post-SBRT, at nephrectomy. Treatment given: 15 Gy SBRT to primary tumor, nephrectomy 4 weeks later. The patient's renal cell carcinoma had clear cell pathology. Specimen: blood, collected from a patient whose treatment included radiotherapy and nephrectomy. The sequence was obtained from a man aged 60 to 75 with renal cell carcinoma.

CDR3 sequence (DNA): TGTGCCAGCAGCTCGCCCCTGGGTCGGGGCTACAATGAGCAGTTCTTC. Protein: CASSSPLGRGYNEQFF. The V gene is TRBV7-9, the J gene TRBJ2-1, with a tentative D call TRBD2 (5 bases). Germline-derived CDR1 and CDR2 are SEHNR and FQNEAQ (reference sequence). This CDR3 is 16 amino acids long. V was shortened by 4 bases and J by 3 bases, with 16 bases between the two germline ends.